This T cell receptor (beta chain) was observed in a study of blood T cell repertoires in COVID-19. Trimming took 4 bases from V and 0 from J, leaving 16 bases between them. The CDR3 totals 17 residues. Germline V gene data show CDR1 as KGHSY and CDR2 as FQNENV. Authors' data handling: Nucleated cell counts were estimated from reference gene primer amplification. Assay used: immunoSEQ multiplex PCR; TCRdb lists only in-frame clones, some missing. The V and J calls and clone size are taken from that table; D and trimming were inferred from the DNA. Counted here are fewer than 250,000 clones, under 90% occurring once; the ten biggest clones make up around 1.8%.

The receptor was isolated from a man aged 55 to 70 who had recovered from COVID-19. Input material: PBMCs or T cells enriched from blood (not recorded which). V and J are TRBV16 and TRBJ1-5; D unresolved. The CDR3 protein is CASSRALAGYSNQPQHF. The CDR3 DNA follows: TGTGCCAGCAGCCGGGCCCTTGCGGGGTATAGCAATCAGCCCCAGCATTTT.